Following are 22 T cell receptor beta chains from one sample sequenced in a study of spatial heterogeneity in lung cancer. TCRdb called the 5' RACE reads again in MiXCR, with one record for every CDR3 protein. The sample lists about 45,000 distinct CDR3 sequences, about 6.8% occurring once. Time point indicated: sample taken at primary tumor resection. The sequenced sample was PBMCs, obtained at surgery. The receptors shown here come from a female donor with early-stage non-small cell lung cancer.

This clonotype was observed many times. V usage is TRBV3-1 and J usage is TRBJ1-6; a possible D gene is TRBD1 (5 bases). Per germline, CDR1 LGHDT and CDR2 YNNKEL (reference sequence). This CDR3 has 14 amino acids. The V gene lost 3 bases and the J gene lost 7 bases, with 10 bases spanning the gap. The CDR3 region is CASSHAGRNSPLHF. The DNA of the CDR3 is TGTGCCAGCAGCCATGCAGGGCGGAATTCACCCCTCCACTTT.

CDR3 sequence (DNA): TGTGCCAGCTCACCACGGGCGGGGAGCACAGATACGCAGTATTTT. Amino acids: CASSPRAGSTDTQYF. The chain couples TRBV18 to TRBJ2-3; the D gene is possibly TRBD2 (6 bases). Trimming left V 1 base short and J 0 bases short, with 8 bases between. The CDR3 sequence is 15 residues long. CDR1 and CDR2 (germline): KGHSH, LQKENI.

This clonotype has a count of ten or more. The J gene is TRBJ1-3, the V gene TRBV20-1; D uncertain. This CDR3 spans 12 amino acids. Trimming shortened V by 3 bases and J by 8 bases, and 11 bases separated the two germline ends. Germline V CDR1 and CDR2: DFQATT, SNEGSKA (reference sequence). The CDR3 bases are TGCAGTGCTAGGTTGGGGATGGACACCATATATTTT. It translates to CSARLGMDTIYF.

This chain links TRBV20-1 with TRBJ2-3, with D perhaps TRBD2 (5 bases). This CDR3 is built from 16 residues. Between the trimmed V and J ends, which lost 3 bases and 5 bases, there was a span of 21 bases. Germline CDR1 DFQATT, CDR2 SNEGSKA (reference sequence). CDR3 in amino acids: CSARAFNAGERDTQYF. The CDR3 coding sequence is TGCAGTGCTAGGGCTTTTAACGCCGGGGAAAGAGATACGCAGTATTTT.

V gene TRBV7-7 combines with J gene TRBJ2-6; no definite D call. The CDR3 is 14 residues long. Germline V lookup: CDR1 SSHAT, CDR2 FNYEAQ (reference sequence). Trimming pared 4 bases from V and 2 bases from J, leaving 6 bases between. CDR3 nucleotide sequence: TGTGCCAGCAGCTCGGGCGCTGGGGCCAACGTCCTGACTTTC. Protein product: CASSSGAGANVLTF.

The chain is built from TRBV6-5 and TRBJ2-6, with 8 bases aligning to TRBD2. Per germline, CDR1 MNHEY and CDR2 SVGAGI. The ends lost 5 bases at V and 0 bases at J; junction bases unmatched: 6. The CDR3 consists of 17 residues. The CDR3 DNA is TGTGCCAGCAGTCCCCGGGAGGGGGTCTCTGGGGCCAACGTCCTGACTTTC. It is translated as CASSPREGVSGANVLTF.

This clonotype is a singleton in its sample. This may come from a read error, since a much larger clone is one base off. The chain employs TRBV6-5 and TRBJ2-1; perhaps TRBD2 as D (5 bases). The J call may not be correct, given that the DNA end is closer to TRBJ2-7. The CDR3 contains 15 residues. Germline CDR1 is MNHEY and CDR2 is SVGAGI. The CDR3 loop is CASSYSRAVYNEQYF. The CDR3 DNA reads as TGTGCCAGCAGTTACTCGCGGGCCGTCTACAATGAGCAGTACTTC.

This clonotype was observed a handful of times. The J gene is TRBJ2-7, the V gene TRBV3-1; the D gene could be TRBD1 or TRBD2 (6 bases each). CDR1 is LGHDT, CDR2 YNNKEL, per germline (reference sequence). Trimming removed 0 bases at V and 6 bases at J, with 21 bases between. CDR3 size: 17 residues. In DNA form, the CDR3 reads TGTGCCAGCAGCCAAGACGCGGTGGTCAGGGGAGGTAGCGAGCAGTACTTC. Translation gives CASSQDAVVRGGSEQYF.

This clonotype was counted between two and nine times. V usage is TRBV7-3 and J usage is TRBJ2-3; D unclear. This CDR3 has 15 residues. Germline CDR1 is SGHTA and CDR2 is FQGTGA. Deletions cut 3 bases from V and 3 bases from J, with 13 bases between. The DNA of the CDR3 is TGTGCCAGCAGCTTGGTACCCGTCGGGACAGATACGCAGTATTTT. Translating it yields CASSLVPVGTDTQYF.

This clonotype was counted many times. This chain joins TRBV20-1 and TRBJ2-7; D gene ambiguous. CDR1 and CDR2 from the germline V gene are DFQATT and SNEGSKA (reference sequence). CDR3 size: 13 residues. V was cut by 0 bases and J by 5 bases, with 11 bases left in between. Written as DNA, the CDR3 is TGCAGTGCTAGAGATCGCGGTAGCAACGAGCAGTACTTC. Translated, it gives CSARDRGSNEQYF.

This clonotype was detected many times. The gene calls are TRBV4-1 and TRBJ2-1, with 10 bases aligning to TRBD2. V was clipped by 2 bases and J by 6 bases; unmatched bases: 4. The V gene's germline CDR1 is MGHRA and CDR2 YSYEKL. This CDR3 has 15 residues. The CDR3 here is CASSQLRLAGNEQFF. Here the CDR3 DNA reads TGCGCCAGCAGCCAACTTCGACTAGCGGGCAATGAGCAGTTCTTC.

At least ten counts were recorded for this clonotype. This chain links TRBV3-1 with TRBJ2-3, with 10 bases fitting TRBD2. Per germline, CDR1 LGHDT and CDR2 YNNKEL (reference sequence). V trimming: 8 bases; J trimming: 4 bases; junction bases outside the gene matches: 6. This CDR3 comprises 14 residues. The CDR3 loop is CASRERGGADTQYF. CDR3 bases: TGTGCCAGCCGGGAGCGGGGGGGCGCAGATACGCAGTATTTT.

CDR3 nucleotide sequence: TGCGCCAGCAGCCAAGAAGGACTGGGGTACTCCTACAATGAGCAGTTCTTC. It translates to CASSQEGLGYSYNEQFF. J is TRBJ2-1 and V is TRBV4-1, with a weak D call TRBD2 (5 bases). Germline V gives CDR1 MGHRA, CDR2 YSYEKL. Deletions cut 0 bases from V and 0 bases from J, with 12 bases between. The CDR3 totals 17 residues.

The V and J genes are TRBV5-4 and TRBJ1-5, with TRBD1 matching over 7 bases. The CDR3 length is 14 residues. Unmatched junction bases numbered 6, after V lost 4 bases and J lost 5 bases. Germline assignment: CDR1 SGHNT and CDR2 YYREEE (reference sequence). CDR3 nucleotides: TGTGCCAGCAGCCAGGGAGGGGGCGATCAGCCCCAGCATTTT. Protein product: CASSQGGGDQPQHF.

This clonotype was counted many times. V is TRBV4-1 and J is TRBJ1-1; D ambiguous. V was pared by 0 bases and J by 0 bases, with 11 bases between. The CDR3 length is 16 residues. The V gene's germline CDR1 is MGHRA and CDR2 YSYEKL. The CDR3 loop reads CASSQDWPTVNTEAFF. The CDR3 bases are TGCGCCAGCAGCCAAGATTGGCCCACCGTGAACACTGAAGCTTTCTTT.

The sample holds a few counts of this clonotype. The chain combines TRBV7-9 with TRBJ1-1, with D possibly TRBD1 on 5 matching bases. The CDR3 extends over 14 amino acids. Trimming shortened V by 5 bases and J by 1 base, and 11 bases separated the two germline ends. Germline V gene sequence: CDR1 SEHNR, CDR2 FQNEAQ (reference sequence). The CDR3 loop reads CASSLNTGNTEAFF. In nucleotides, the CDR3 is TGTGCCAGCAGCCTAAATACAGGGAACACTGAAGCTTTCTTT.

This clonotype was counted between two and nine times. The rearrangement joins TRBV27 to TRBJ1-4; 8 bases line up with TRBD1. CDR3 size: 14 residues. Germline loops: CDR1 MNHEY, CDR2 SMNVEV (reference sequence). The ends lost 7 bases at V and 8 bases at J; junction bases unmatched: 9. The CDR3 bases are TGTGCCAGCACCAGACAGGGGAGCGGAGAAAAACTGTTTTTT. It is translated as CASTRQGSGEKLFF.

In its sample, this clonotype was seen many times. The genes are TRBV12-3 or TRBV12-4 and TRBJ1-6; D gene uncertain. V was shortened by 3 bases and J by 6 bases, with 6 bases between the two germline ends. The CDR3 has 13 amino acids. This CDR3 reads CASSLDFNSPLHF. Written as DNA, the CDR3 is TGTGCCAGCAGTTTGGACTTTAATTCACCCCTCCACTTT.

At least ten counts were recorded for this clonotype. V usage is TRBV3-1 and J usage is TRBJ2-6; D is perhaps TRBD2 (6 bases). The CDR3 is 18 residues long. The V gene lost 4 bases and the J gene lost 1 base, with 17 bases spanning the gap. Germline V gene data show CDR1 as LGHDT and CDR2 as YNNKEL (reference sequence). The DNA of the CDR3 is TGTGCCAGCAGCCTCAAACCCGGGGGATATTCTGGGGCCAACGTCCTGACTTTC. Residues: CASSLKPGGYSGANVLTF.

This clonotype was seen at least ten times. This chain joins TRBV7-2 and TRBJ2-5; D gene uncertain. The germline V and J ends were trimmed by 5 bases and 2 bases, with 15 bases remaining between them. The CDR3 extends over 15 amino acids. Germline assignment: CDR1 SGHTA and CDR2 FQGNSA. The DNA of the CDR3 is TGTGCCAGCAGCCGTCAACGCTCATCACAAGAGACCCAGTACTTC. Translating it yields CASSRQRSSQETQYF.

This clonotype has ten or more counts. J is TRBJ1-5 and V is TRBV9, with TRBD1 matching 7 bases. V was pared by 6 bases and J by 2 bases, with 2 bases of the junction left unmatched. The CDR3 loop spans 13 amino acids. Germline V gene sequence: CDR1 SGDLS, CDR2 YYNGEE. In DNA form, the CDR3 reads TGTGCCAGCAACAGGGGAGGCAATCAGCCCCAGCATTTT. Protein: CASNRGGNQPQHF.

The rearrangement uses TRBV20-1 and TRBJ2-3; TRBD2 matches 13 bases. Germline lookup yields CDR1 DFQATT and CDR2 SNEGSKA (reference sequence). V trimming: 4 bases; J trimming: 2 bases; junction bases outside the gene matches: 6. This CDR3 is built from 16 residues. The CDR3 here is CSANRLAGGHTDTQYF. CDR3 sequence (DNA): TGCAGTGCTAATAGACTAGCGGGGGGTCACACAGATACGCAGTATTTT.